The 31 T cell receptor beta chains in this list originate from one sample, sequenced in a study of CD8+CD57+ T cells in acquired aplastic anemia. Profiling that covered TCR beta VDJ and CDR3 relied on genomic DNA as its template. TCRdb passed the reads through MiXCR, listing each CDR3 protein once. The data show about 160,000 distinct CDR3 sequences, with 40% to 55% seen just once and around 2.9% held by the top ten. Only patients with CD8+CD57+ cell expansion on flow cytometry were chosen for sequencing. The sample taken for sequencing was sorted CD4+, CD8+, or CD8+CD57+ T cells (not recorded which) from PBMCs. These receptor sequences come from a human donor with aplastic anemia.

This chain links TRBV7-9 with TRBJ2-7, with TRBD1 matching over 8 bases. Germline V lookup: CDR1 SEHNR, CDR2 FQNEAQ (reference sequence). The trim removed 5 bases at V and 5 bases at J, leaving 2 bases unmatched. CDR3 size: 12 residues. The CDR3: CASSETGDEQYF. Here the CDR3 DNA reads TGTGCCAGCAGCGAGACAGGGGACGAGCAGTACTTC.

This chain joins TRBV10-1 and TRBJ2-5; D possibly uses TRBD1 or TRBD2 (5 bases each). The CDR3 runs 14 residues. V was cut by 4 bases and J by 1 base, with 10 bases left in between. The germline V gene has CDR1 WNHNN and CDR2 SYGVQD (reference sequence). CDR3 protein: CASSGRESQETQYF. The CDR3 DNA reads as TGCGCCAGCAGTGGCAGGGAGAGCCAAGAGACCCAGTACTTC.

This clonotype was counted a few times. For the CDR3, the DNA is TGTGCCAGTAGTATAGCTGCAGGATACGAGCAGTACTTC. This encodes CASSIAAGYEQYF. This chain uses TRBV19 with TRBJ2-7; D ambiguous. The CDR3 loop spans 13 amino acids. V was pared by 1 base and J by 4 bases, with 8 bases between. Germline-derived CDR1 and CDR2 are LNHDA and SQIVND (reference sequence). The whole variable domain, remainder taken from reference TRBV19 and TRBJ2-7, is DGGITQSPKYLFRKEGQNVTLSCEQNLNHDAMYWYRQDPGQGLRLIYYSQIVNDFQKGDIAEGYSVSREKKESFPLTVTSAQKNPTAFYLCASSIAAGYEQYFGPGTRLTVT.

This clonotype was counted ten times or more. The chain employs TRBV7-2 and TRBJ2-3; 9 bases map to TRBD2. CDR1 and CDR2 from the germline V gene are SGHTA and FQGNSA. This CDR3 has 14 amino acids. The J segment lost 1 base and the V segment lost 5 bases, leaving 1 base of the junction unmatched. DNA of the CDR3: TGTGCCAGCAGCGCGGGGGGGCGCACAGATACGCAGTATTTT. It encodes CASSAGGRTDTQYF.

In regard to this clonotype: This may come from a read error, since a much larger clone is one base off. This is likely a read error, given that the CDR3 carries no conserved phenylalanine or tryptophan at its end. The chain carries TRBV7-7 and TRBJ2-5; TRBD1 might be the D (6 bases). V lost 2 bases to trimming and J lost 1 base, with 17 bases between them. From germline, CDR1 is SSHAT and CDR2 FNYEAQ (reference sequence). The CDR3 sequence is 17 residues long. The CDR3 bases are TGTGCCAGCAGCTTAAATGGCCGTTTGGACAGCCAAGAGACCCAGTACCTC. Translation: CASSLNGRLDSQETQYL.

This clonotype was counted at least ten times. The V gene is TRBV14, the J gene TRBJ1-3; 7 positions agree with TRBD1. V gave up 9 bases and J gave up 4 bases; unmatched junction bases: 9. Germline V gene data show CDR1 as SGHDN and CDR2 as FVKESK. The CDR3 loop spans 14 amino acids. The CDR3 reads CASTTGLTGNTIYF. The CDR3 DNA reads as TGTGCCAGTACGACAGGGTTGACCGGAAACACCATATATTTT.

This clonotype was detected ten times or more. J is TRBJ2-5 and V is TRBV5-6, with D tentatively TRBD1 or TRBD2 (5 bases each). The V and J ends lost 4 bases and 3 bases respectively, with 10 bases between them. Per the germline V gene, CDR1 is SGHDT and CDR2 is YYEEEE. CDR3 size: 13 residues. Written as DNA, the CDR3 is TGTGCCAGCAGCCTTGGGACCGAAGAGACCCAGTACTTC. Protein product: CASSLGTEETQYF.

This clonotype appeared a few times. This CDR3 reads CSVEGRGTEAFF. CDR3 DNA sequence: TGCAGCGTTGAGGGACGGGGCACTGAAGCTTTCTTT. The V and J genes are TRBV29-1 and TRBJ1-1; tentative D call: TRBD1 (5 bases). The germline V and J ends were trimmed by 3 bases and 4 bases, with 9 bases remaining between them. Germline V lookup: CDR1 SQVTM, CDR2 ANQGSEA. The CDR3 spans 12 residues.

V and J are TRBV29-1 and TRBJ1-2; possibly TRBD1 for D (6 bases). CDR1 SQVTM and CDR2 ANQGSEA come from the germline V gene. The CDR3 loop spans 14 amino acids. Trimming pared 4 bases from V and 1 base from J, leaving 13 bases between. The CDR3 coding sequence is TGCAGCGTTGGGCCTGGACAGCGTAACTATGGCTACACCTTC. It translates to CSVGPGQRNYGYTF.

V is TRBV11-2 and J is TRBJ2-7; 9 bases align to TRBD1. CDR3 length: 15 residues. Germline V gives CDR1 SGHAT, CDR2 FQNNGV. Losses at the gene ends were 5 bases for V and 4 bases for J; bases not matched to a gene: 9. CDR3 DNA sequence: TGTGCCAGCAGCCAAGGGGACAGGGCGGGTTACGAGCAGTACTTC. Its protein is CASSQGDRAGYEQYF.

The rearrangement links TRBV7-9 to TRBJ2-7; D could derive from TRBD1 or TRBD2 (5 bases each). Germline V CDR1 and CDR2: SEHNR, FQNEAQ (reference sequence). The V end lost 6 bases, the J end lost 0 bases, and 15 bases lay between the germline ends. The CDR3 sequence is 15 residues long. The CDR3 bases are TGTGCCAGCAGTTATCGAGGGGCGAGCTCCTACGAGCAGTACTTC. It encodes CASSYRGASSYEQYF.

The gene calls are TRBV7-2 and TRBJ2-5; D not resolved. This CDR3 has 14 residues. The V end was cut by 7 bases, the J end by 4 bases, with 16 bases between. Germline loops: CDR1 SGHTA, CDR2 FQGNSA. CDR3 DNA sequence: TGTGCCAGCAAGCCGAGTGGTAGGCTAGAGACCCAGTACTTC. Its translation: CASKPSGRLETQYF.

This clonotype has only a few counts. The gene calls are TRBV12-3 or TRBV12-4 and TRBJ1-1; D possibly corresponds to TRBD1 (6 bases). Trimming took 3 bases from V and 3 from J, leaving 11 bases between them. This CDR3 contains 14 residues. The CDR3 protein is CASSLKGGDTEAFF. The CDR3, as DNA: TGTGCCAGCAGTTTGAAGGGGGGAGACACTGAAGCTTTCTTT.

J is TRBJ1-6 and V is TRBV11-2; the match to TRBD1 covers 8 bases. Per the germline V gene, CDR1 is SGHAT and CDR2 is FQNNGV. Trimming at V came to 5 bases and at J to 11 bases, leaving 11 bases not matched to a gene. This CDR3 spans 15 amino acids. The CDR3 spells CASSPTQGVGTPLHF. The CDR3 DNA is TGTGCCAGCAGCCCTACACAGGGGGTCGGGACACCCCTCCACTTT.

Details on this clonotype: One base away lies a much larger clone, so this may be a sequencing read error. This chain uses TRBV5-1 with TRBJ2-3, with 10 nucleotides matching TRBD1. The V segment lost 1 base and the J segment 5 bases; nucleotides outside the gene matches: 4. The germline V gene encodes CDR1 SGHRS and CDR2 YFSETQ. The CDR3 has 15 amino acids. For the CDR3, the DNA is TGCGCCAGCAGCTTGTGGACAGGGGGGATAGATACGCAGTATTTT. This codes for CASSLWTGGIDTQYF.

J is TRBJ2-7 and V is TRBV4-3; no clear D. Germline CDR1 reads LGHNA; CDR2 reads YSLEER. V dropped 6 bases and J dropped 6 bases, with 21 bases sitting between them. The CDR3 loop spans 15 amino acids. CDR3 nucleotides: TGCGCCAGCAGTCAACGTATGTCTGACCCCTCCGAGCAGTACTTC. Protein sequence: CASSQRMSDPSEQYF.

The J gene is TRBJ2-7, the V gene TRBV12-3 or TRBV12-4; no clear D gene. This CDR3 has 12 amino acids. V was shortened by 5 bases and J by 3 bases, with 8 bases between the two germline ends. The CDR3 bases are TGTGCCAGCAGTCTCGGGTACTACGAGCAGTACTTC. Protein: CASSLGYYEQYF.

This rearrangement joins TRBV25-1 to TRBJ2-7, with TRBD1 matching 8 bases. V trimming: 1 base; J trimming: 2 bases; junction bases outside the gene matches: 4. The CDR3 has 15 amino acids. Germline V gene sequence: CDR1 MGHDK, CDR2 SYGVNS. The CDR3 reads CASSEWGTGTYEQYF. The CDR3 nucleotides are TGTGCCAGCAGTGAATGGGGGACAGGCACCTACGAGCAGTACTTC.

This clonotype has ten or more counts. The chain uses TRBV5-1 and TRBJ1-1; D is unclear. Trimming pared 1 base from V and 1 base from J, leaving 5 bases between. Germline values: CDR1 SGHRS, CDR2 YFSETQ. This CDR3 comprises 13 residues. This chain's CDR3 is CASSLPPNTEAFF. The CDR3 DNA is TGCGCCAGCAGCTTGCCACCGAACACTGAAGCTTTCTTT.

The chain carries TRBV10-3 and TRBJ1-1; unclear D gene. Trimming shortened V by 5 bases and J by 3 bases, and 7 bases separated the two germline ends. The CDR3 is 12 residues long. Germline assignment: CDR1 ENHRY and CDR2 SYGVKD. The DNA for the CDR3 is TGTGCCATCAGTTGGACCCACACTGAAGCTTTCTTT. Translated, it gives CAISWTHTEAFF.

On this clonotype: The conserved phenylalanine or tryptophan normally closing the CDR3 is absent here, so this likely arose from a read error. The chain uses TRBV10-3 and TRBJ2-1; 8 positions agree with TRBD1. CDR1 and CDR2 from the germline V gene are ENHRY and SYGVKD. The CDR3 has 14 residues. The trim removed 10 bases at V and 9 bases at J, leaving 14 bases unmatched. The CDR3 protein is CATKQGEVRAEQFS. The CDR3 DNA sequence: TGTGCCACCAAACAGGGGGAGGTTCGCGCTGAGCAGTTCTCC.

The chain uses TRBV5-1 and TRBJ2-7, with D unresolved. Trimming cost V 0 bases and J 0 bases, with 7 bases left between them. Germline assignment: CDR1 SGHRS and CDR2 YFSETQ. This CDR3 has 14 amino acids. This CDR3 is CASSLGLSSYEQYF. The CDR3 DNA is TGCGCCAGCAGCTTGGGACTGAGCTCCTACGAGCAGTACTTC.

This clonotype was recorded many times. Relative to the germline gene, one junction end is altered; a read error may explain this. This chain uses TRBV5-1 with TRBJ2-3; D remains unclear. CDR3 size: 13 residues. Germline-derived CDR1 and CDR2 are SGHRS and YFSETQ. CDR3: CASSLATTDTQYF. CDR3 nucleotides: TGTGCCAGCAGTCTGGCCACTACAGATACGCAGTATTTT. The full variable domain, its missing parts supplied by reference TRBV5-1 and TRBJ2-3, is KAGVTQTPRYLIKTRGQQVTLSCSPISGHRSVSWYQQTPGQGLQFLFEYFSETQRNKGNFPGRFSGRQFSNSRSEMNVSTLELGDSALYLCASSLATTDTQYFGPGTRLTVL.

Remarks on this clonotype: Just one base apart from a much larger clone, this may be a read error. The J gene is TRBJ1-1, the V gene TRBV6-1; 7 nucleotides agree with TRBD1. V lost 7 bases, J lost 4 bases, and 6 bases stayed unmatched. The CDR3 spans 13 residues. From germline, CDR1 is MNHNS and CDR2 SASEGT. The CDR3 here is CASMTGLSTEAFF. The CDR3 coding sequence is TGTGCCAGCATGACAGGGCTGAGCACTGAAGCTTTCTTT.

The rearrangement links TRBV2 to TRBJ2-3; either TRBD1 or TRBD2 may supply D (7 bases each). The CDR3 runs to 20 residues. Trimming left V 0 bases short and J 4 bases short, with 26 bases between. Germline lookup yields CDR1 SNHLY and CDR2 FYNNEI. The CDR3 sequence: CASSEAGGWGGGERADTQYF. The CDR3 bases are TGTGCCAGCAGTGAAGCAGGTGGTTGGGGAGGGGGCGAACGTGCAGATACGCAGTATTTT.

This rearrangement joins TRBV7-2 to TRBJ1-1; D remains unclear. The CDR3 consists of 15 residues. The V end lost 5 bases, the J end lost 0 bases, and 13 bases lay between the germline ends. Germline V gives CDR1 SGHTA, CDR2 FQGNSA. The chain's CDR3 is CASSTSLALNTEAFF. The CDR3 DNA is TGTGCCAGCAGCACCAGCCTAGCACTGAACACTGAAGCTTTCTTT.

The chain employs TRBV29-1 and TRBJ2-7; 7 positions agree with TRBD1. The CDR3 is 12 residues long. Germline CDR1 reads SQVTM; CDR2 reads ANQGSEA. V was pared by 6 bases and J by 6 bases, with 8 bases of the junction left unmatched. The CDR3 DNA is TGCAGCGTATGGGACAGCGTAGGCGAGCAGTACTTC. The encoded protein is CSVWDSVGEQYF.

J is TRBJ2-2 and V is TRBV19; D gene unclear. CDR1 and CDR2 (germline): LNHDA, SQIVND (reference sequence). V lost 3 bases and J 1 base, leaving 6 bases between the germline ends. This CDR3 spans 14 amino acids. CDR3 amino acids: CASSIGQNTGELFF. The CDR3 region has the DNA TGTGCCAGTAGTATCGGGCAGAACACCGGGGAGCTGTTTTTT.

J is TRBJ2-7 and V is TRBV15; unclear D gene. Germline-derived CDR1 and CDR2 are LNHNV and YYDKDF (reference sequence). V shed 0 bases and J shed 3 bases, with 6 bases lying between them. The CDR3 has 13 residues. CDR3 amino acids: CATSRDYSYEQYF. CDR3 sequence (DNA): TGTGCCACCAGCAGAGATTACAGCTACGAGCAGTACTTC.

In this sample, this clonotype turned up many times. V is TRBV7-8 and J is TRBJ2-7; a possible D gene is TRBD2 (6 bases). Germline CDR1 and CDR2: SGHVS and FQNEAQ. This CDR3 has 16 residues. V shed 5 bases and J shed 0 bases, with 17 bases lying between them. In nucleotides, the CDR3 is TGTGCCAGCAGCCCTGCAGCGGGCCCCAGCTCCTACGAGCAGTACTTC. Translating it yields CASSPAAGPSSYEQYF.

The count of this clonotype is one. The chain links TRBV2 to TRBJ2-7, with 8 bases that match TRBD1. Germline CDR1 and CDR2: SNHLY and FYNNEI. The CDR3 spans 13 residues. V was clipped by 7 bases and J by 6 bases; unmatched bases: 8. CDR3 sequence (DNA): TGTGCCAGCACGACACAGGGGGGCATCGAGCAGTACTTC. Residues: CASTTQGGIEQYF. Full variable domain (missing parts from reference TRBV2 and TRBJ2-7): EPEVTQTPSHQVTQMGQEVILRCVPISNHLYFYWYRQILGQKVEFLVSFYNNEISEKSEIFDDQFSVERPDGSNFTLKIRSTKLEDSAMYFCASTTQGGIEQYFGPGTRLTVT.